A single sample gave rise to the 11 T cell receptor beta chains below, sequenced in a study of T cells after yellow fever vaccination. TCRdb analysed the 5' RACE reads with MiXCR anew, one entry per CDR3 protein. Found here are some 290,000 distinct CDR3 sequences, over 8.5% of them singletons; the top ten hold 3.3%. The specimen comprised CD4+ T cells sorted from PBMCs, sampled 45 days after the yellow fever booster vaccination. The receptors derive from a man in his late teens or twenties who received the YFV17D yellow fever vaccine.

V and J are TRBV12-3 or TRBV12-4 and TRBJ2-2; 10 positions match TRBD2. V dropped 5 bases and J dropped 4; count of bases not matched to a gene: 7. CDR3 length: 16 residues. The CDR3 DNA is TGTGCCAGCAGTCCCGGGGCTAGCGGGGGCACCGGGGAGCTGTTTTTT. Encoded protein: CASSPGASGGTGELFF.

This clonotype was counted a few times. In nucleotides, the CDR3 is TGTGCCAGCAGCGCGGTAACGGGACCCACCGGGGAGCAGTACTTC. This encodes CASSAVTGPTGEQYF. The rearrangement uses TRBV7-2 and TRBJ2-7, with D perhaps given as TRBD1 or TRBD2 (5 bases each). Deletions cut 5 bases from V and 7 bases from J, with 21 bases between. The CDR3 covers 15 residues. Germline V gene data show CDR1 as SGHTA and CDR2 as FQGNSA.

This clonotype was counted a few times. The rearrangement joins TRBV7-2 to TRBJ1-4; D is unclear. Germline CDR1 and CDR2: SGHTA and FQGNSA. CDR3 length: 14 residues. V lost 5 bases and J lost 4, with 11 bases in between. Here the CDR3 reads CASSPDRFNEKLFF. CDR3 nucleotide sequence: TGTGCCAGCAGCCCTGACCGGTTTAATGAAAAACTGTTTTTT. The full variable domain, in which reference TRBV7-2 and TRBJ1-4 provide the parts outside the CDR3, is GAGVSQSPSNKVTEKGKDVELRCDPISGHTALYWYRQSLGQGLEFLIYFQGNSAPDKSGLPSDRFSAERTGGSVSTLTIQRTQQEDSAVYLCASSPDRFNEKLFFGSGTQLSVL.

The chain joins TRBV29-1 to TRBJ2-7, with 7 bases fitting TRBD1. After removal of 6 bases from V and 2 bases from J, the junction contained 4 bases not matched to a gene. Per the germline V gene, CDR1 is SQVTM and CDR2 is ANQGSEA. This CDR3 is 12 amino acids long. CDR3 in amino acids: CSVNRGPYEQYF. The DNA for the CDR3 is TGCAGCGTAAACAGGGGACCCTACGAGCAGTACTTC.

This clonotype was picked up many times. The J gene is TRBJ1-2, the V gene TRBV7-9; D unclear. Germline-derived CDR1 and CDR2 are SEHNR and FQNEAQ (reference sequence). The CDR3 consists of 14 residues. V lost 5 bases and J 8 bases, leaving 18 bases between the germline ends. CDR3 DNA: TGTGCCAGCAGCAGACCTTCACCGGAGGGAGGCTACACCTTC. This encodes CASSRPSPEGGYTF.

This clonotype was counted a few times. This chain joins TRBV5-1 and TRBJ2-7, with 8 bases matching TRBD1. Looked up from germline, CDR1 is SGHRS and CDR2 is YFSETQ. The CDR3 covers 14 residues. V shed 5 bases and J 4 bases; nucleotides not matched to a gene: 8. The CDR3 is CASRTPGGVYEQYF. The CDR3 bases are TGCGCCAGCAGGACCCCAGGGGGCGTGTACGAGCAGTACTTC.

This chain links TRBV6-2 or TRBV6-3 with TRBJ2-7; D is unclear. The V gene lost 6 bases and the J gene lost 6 bases, with 15 bases spanning the gap. The CDR3 contains 13 residues. Looked up from germline, CDR1 is MNHEY and CDR2 is SVGEGT. CDR3 loop: CASSFQLGSEQYV. CDR3 nucleotide sequence: TGTGCCAGCAGCTTCCAGCTGGGCTCCGAGCAGTACGTC.

This clonotype appeared a few times. This chain uses TRBV27 with TRBJ2-3, with TRBD1 identical over 9 bases. V lost 6 bases, J lost 2 bases, and 3 bases stayed unmatched. The CDR3 is 14 residues long. The germline gives CDR1 MNHEY, CDR2 SMNVEV (reference sequence). CDR3 nucleotides: TGTGCCAGCAGAAACAGGGGGCCCACAGATACGCAGTATTTT. It translates to CASRNRGPTDTQYF.

CDR3 protein: CASSPAAGGSSYNSPLHF. DNA for the CDR3: TGTGCCAGCTCACCGGCGGCTGGGGGGAGCTCCTATAATTCACCCCTCCACTTT. This chain joins TRBV18 and TRBJ1-6; a weak D match, TRBD1 (5 bases). CDR3 length: 18 residues. Trimming stripped 3 bases from V and 0 bases from J, with 15 bases between. Germline V gene data show CDR1 as KGHSH and CDR2 as LQKENI.

This clonotype showed up just a few times. DNA of the CDR3: TGTGCCAGCAGCTTTGTCGGGGGGAACGACCAGCCCCAGCATTTT. Protein: CASSFVGGNDQPQHF. The chain employs TRBV5-5 and TRBJ1-5; perhaps TRBD1 as D (5 bases). Germline V lookup: CDR1 SGHKS, CDR2 YYEKEE (reference sequence). CDR3 length: 15 residues. Trimming took 2 bases from V and 7 from J, leaving 16 bases between them.

V gene TRBV7-3 combines with J gene TRBJ2-2; D call uncertain. V dropped 5 bases and J dropped 6 bases, with 10 bases sitting between them. The length of the CDR3 is 13 residues. From germline, CDR1 is SGHTA and CDR2 FQGTGA. The DNA of the CDR3 is TGTGCCAGCAGCCCCCGAAGCCCCGGGGAGCTGTTTTTT. This translates into CASSPRSPGELFF.